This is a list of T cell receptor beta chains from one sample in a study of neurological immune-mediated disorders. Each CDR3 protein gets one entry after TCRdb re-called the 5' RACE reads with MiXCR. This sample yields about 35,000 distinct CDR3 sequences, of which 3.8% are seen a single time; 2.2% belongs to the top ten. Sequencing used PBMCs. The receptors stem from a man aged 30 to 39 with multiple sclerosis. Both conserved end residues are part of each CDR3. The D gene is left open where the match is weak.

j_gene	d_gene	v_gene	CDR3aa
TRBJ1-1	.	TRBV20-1	CSASQGTQNTEAFF
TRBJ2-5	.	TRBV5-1	CASSLGLETQYF
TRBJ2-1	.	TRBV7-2	CASSLVGGRDLLSSYNEQFF
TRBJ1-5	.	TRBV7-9	CASSYSQPQHF
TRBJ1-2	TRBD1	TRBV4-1	CASSHLDRGRPGYTF
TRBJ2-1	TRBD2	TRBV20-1	CSARRGANDEQFF
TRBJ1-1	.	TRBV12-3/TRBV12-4	CASSPGMGNTEAFF
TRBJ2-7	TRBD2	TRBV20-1	CSATRGGDYEQYF
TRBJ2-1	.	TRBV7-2	CASSLSDDEQFF
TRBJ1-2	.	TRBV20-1	CSATPGSRGSYGYTF
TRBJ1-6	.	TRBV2	CASRKTDPYNSPLHF
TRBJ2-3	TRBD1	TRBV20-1	CSAPGQGASTDTQYF
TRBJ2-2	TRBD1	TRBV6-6	CASNFDRVATGELFF
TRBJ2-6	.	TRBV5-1	CASSREIVLGANVLTF
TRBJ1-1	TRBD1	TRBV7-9	CASGTGGSVAEAFF
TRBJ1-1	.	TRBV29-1	CSAAGMVNTEAFF
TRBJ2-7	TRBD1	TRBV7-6	CASSSRTGSEQYF
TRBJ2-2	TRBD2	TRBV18	CASSTTGPGLGHTGELFF
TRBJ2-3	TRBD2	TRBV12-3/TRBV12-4	CASAGETDTQYF
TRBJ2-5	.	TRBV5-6	CASSLSETQYF
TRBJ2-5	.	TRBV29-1	CSVDAGTETQYF
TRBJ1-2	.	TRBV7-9	CASSLGGFTTHYGYTF
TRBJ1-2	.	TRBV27	CASSFSINYGYTF
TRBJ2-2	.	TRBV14	CASSQEDFTGELFF
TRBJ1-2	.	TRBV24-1	CATSDSGSLTGYTF
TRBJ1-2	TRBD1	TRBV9	CASSVGWTGDGYTF
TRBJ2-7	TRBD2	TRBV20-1	CSAPRSSGSYEQYF
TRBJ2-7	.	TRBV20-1	CSPQPDGDYEQYF
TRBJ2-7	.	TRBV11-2	CASSLDRLSGEQYF
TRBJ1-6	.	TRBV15	CATSRVGTYNSPLHF
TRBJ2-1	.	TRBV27	CASSSLGSDSYNEQFF
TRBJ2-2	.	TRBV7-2	CASSTVPASGELFF
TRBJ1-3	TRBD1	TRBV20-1	CSVTDRGGNTIYF
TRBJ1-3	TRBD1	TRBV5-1	CASSLGSPGQGSGNTIYF
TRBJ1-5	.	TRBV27	CASEYSGTFSNQPQHF
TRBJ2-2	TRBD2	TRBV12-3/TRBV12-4	CASRLAGGQEELFF
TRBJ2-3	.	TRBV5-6	CASSFLLRVATDTQYF
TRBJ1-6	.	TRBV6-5	CASSYTPGDNSPLHF
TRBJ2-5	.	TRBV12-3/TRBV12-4	CASSFYAGIQETQYF
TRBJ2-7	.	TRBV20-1	CSARSPSSPYEQYF
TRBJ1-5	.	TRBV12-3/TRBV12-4	CASSPQQNQPQHF
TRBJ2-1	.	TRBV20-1	CSARDRDTEQFF
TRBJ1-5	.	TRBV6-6	CASSYSDNQPQHF
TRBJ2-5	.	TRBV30	CAWRQGETQYF
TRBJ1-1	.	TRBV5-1	CASSYLTGPGGTEAFF
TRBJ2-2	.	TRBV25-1	CASRTPNTGELFF
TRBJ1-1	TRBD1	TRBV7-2	CASSSLMRTGSTEAFF
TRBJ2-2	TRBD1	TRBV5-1	CASSLARTGGTNTGELFF
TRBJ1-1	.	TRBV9	CASSTTTSANTEAFF
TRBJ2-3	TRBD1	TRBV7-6	CASSSRDRGLDTQYF
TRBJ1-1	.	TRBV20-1	CSADRPGEPAFF
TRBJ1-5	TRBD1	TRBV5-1	CASSFGTGINQPQHF
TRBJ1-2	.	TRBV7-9	CASSQSRTTGYTF